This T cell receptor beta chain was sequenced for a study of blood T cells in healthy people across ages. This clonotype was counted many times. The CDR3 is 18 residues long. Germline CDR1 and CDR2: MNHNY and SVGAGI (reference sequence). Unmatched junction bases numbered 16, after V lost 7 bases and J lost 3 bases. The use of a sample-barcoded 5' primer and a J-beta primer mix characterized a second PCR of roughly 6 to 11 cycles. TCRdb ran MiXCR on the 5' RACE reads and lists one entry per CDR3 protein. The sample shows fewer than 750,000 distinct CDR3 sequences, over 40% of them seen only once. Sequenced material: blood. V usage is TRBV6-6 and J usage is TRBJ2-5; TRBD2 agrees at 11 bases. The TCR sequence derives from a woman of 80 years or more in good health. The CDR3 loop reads CASTTVIAGGPAEETQYF. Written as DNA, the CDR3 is TGTGCCAGCACCACGGTAATAGCGGGAGGGCCGGCGGAAGAGACCCAGTACTTC.